The following is a TCR beta chain sequence with its context. This sample was taken from a study of technical replicates of blood from a handful of donors. Libraries were prepared by immunoSEQ multiplex PCR; TCRdb keeps only in-frame clonotypes and omits some of them. The sample has roughly 69,000 clones, about 97% seen once. The sequencing input was T cells isolated from PBMCs. This clonotype was sampled from a human donor in good health.

The DNA for the CDR3 is TGTGCCAGCACTTCCAGGGGGACGCATCAGCCCCAGCATTTT. This translates into CASTSRGTHQPQHF. This rearrangement joins TRBV28 to TRBJ1-5; 7 nucleotides align to TRBD1. CDR3 length: 14 amino acids. V trimming: 7 bases; J trimming: 5 bases; junction bases outside the gene matches: 8. Germline V CDR1 and CDR2: MDHEN, SYDVKM.